This T cell receptor beta chain emerged from a study of Graves' ophthalmopathy and Graves' hyperthyroidism. With 3 bases clipped from V and 11 bases from J, the junction kept 11 bases outside the gene matches. The CDR3 length is 15 residues. Germline V CDR1 and CDR2: SGHTA, FQGNSA. Amplification from RNA transcripts yielded the TCR beta CDR3 regions. First-round RT-PCR used HTBI primers; second-round multiplex PCR followed. TCRdb re-analysed the multiplex PCR reads in MiXCR, keeping a single row per CDR3 protein. Of over a million distinct CDR3 sequences listed, roughly two fifths are singletons. Sequenced sample: peripheral blood or thyroid tissue (not recorded which). The source is an adult man with Graves' hyperthyroidism. J is TRBJ2-5 and V is TRBV7-2, with 11 bases lining up with TRBD2. The CDR3 spells CASSFTSGRGDTQYF. In DNA form, the CDR3 reads TGTGCCAGCAGCTTCACTAGCGGGAGAGGGGATACGCAGTACTTC.